Listed here is a single T cell receptor beta chain. Generated by immunoSEQ multiplex PCR, the TCRdb table keeps only in-frame clones and is missing some. The top ten hold 12% of the sample, which has about 150,000 clones, about 88% seen once. Time point described: baseline pretreatment blood. Noted treatment: 15 Gy SBRT to primary tumor, nephrectomy 4 weeks later. This entry comes from a study of radiation and T cells in renal cell carcinoma. V was cut by 4 bases and J by 1 base, with 8 bases left in between. Germline-derived CDR1 and CDR2 are SGDLS and YYNGEE. CDR3 length equals 13 residues. The sequenced sample was blood, obtained from a patient whose treatment included radiotherapy and nephrectomy. The clonotype originates from a woman between 50 and 59 years old with renal cell carcinoma. The genes are TRBV9 and TRBJ2-5; no clear D. This CDR3 reads CASSPTVQETQYF. The CDR3 nucleotides read TGTGCCAGCAGCCCAACGGTCCAAGAGACCCAGTACTTC.